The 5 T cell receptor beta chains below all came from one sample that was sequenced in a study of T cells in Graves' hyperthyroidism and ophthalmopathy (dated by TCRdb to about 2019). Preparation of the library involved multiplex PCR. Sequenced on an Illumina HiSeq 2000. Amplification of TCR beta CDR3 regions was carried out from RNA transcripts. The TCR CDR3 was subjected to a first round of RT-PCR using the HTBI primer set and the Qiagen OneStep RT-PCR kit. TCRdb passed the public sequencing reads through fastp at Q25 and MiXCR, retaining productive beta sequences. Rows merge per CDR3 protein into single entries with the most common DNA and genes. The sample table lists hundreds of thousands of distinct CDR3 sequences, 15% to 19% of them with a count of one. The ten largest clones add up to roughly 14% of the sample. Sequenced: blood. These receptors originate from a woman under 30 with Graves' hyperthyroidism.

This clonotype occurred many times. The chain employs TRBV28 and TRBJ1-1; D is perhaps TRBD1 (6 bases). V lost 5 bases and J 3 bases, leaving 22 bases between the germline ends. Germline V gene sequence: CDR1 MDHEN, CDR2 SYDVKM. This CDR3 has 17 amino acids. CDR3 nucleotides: TGTGCCAGCAGTGCCTACCCTACAGGGTTGGGCGACACTGAAGCTTTCTTT. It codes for CASSAYPTGLGDTEAFF. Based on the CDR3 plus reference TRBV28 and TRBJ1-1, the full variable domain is DVKVTQSSRYLVKRTGEKVFLECVQDMDHENMFWYRQDPGLGLRLIYFSYDVKMKEKGDIPEGYSVSREKKERFSLILESASTNQTSMYLCASSAYPTGLGDTEAFFGQGTRLTVV.

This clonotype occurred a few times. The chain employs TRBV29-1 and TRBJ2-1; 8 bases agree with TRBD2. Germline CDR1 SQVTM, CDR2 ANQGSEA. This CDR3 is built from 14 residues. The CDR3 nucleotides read TGCAGGGTCACGAGCGGGAGACGGTGGGATGAGCAGTTCTTC. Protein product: CRVTSGRRWDEQFF.

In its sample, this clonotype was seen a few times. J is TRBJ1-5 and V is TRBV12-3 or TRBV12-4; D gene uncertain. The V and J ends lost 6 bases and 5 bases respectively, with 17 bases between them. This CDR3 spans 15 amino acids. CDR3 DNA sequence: TGTGCCAGCAGAAGAAGGGAGACCAACGATCAGCCCCAGCATTTT. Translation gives CASRRRETNDQPQHF.

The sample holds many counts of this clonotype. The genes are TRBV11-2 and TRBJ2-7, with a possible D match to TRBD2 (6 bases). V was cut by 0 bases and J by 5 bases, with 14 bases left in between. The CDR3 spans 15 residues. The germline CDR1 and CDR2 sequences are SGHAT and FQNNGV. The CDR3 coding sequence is TGTGCCAGCAGCTTAGAAGCAGGGAGGATCCACGAGCAGTACTTC. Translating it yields CASSLEAGRIHEQYF.

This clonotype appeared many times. CDR3 DNA sequence: TGTGCCAGCAGCCAATCTGTCGGGACTCGGAGGGCAGATACGCAGTATTTT. Its protein product is CASSQSVGTRRADTQYF. This chain connects TRBV3-1 to TRBJ2-3, with a possible D match to TRBD2 (6 bases). The CDR3 runs 17 residues. Germline CDR1 is LGHDT and CDR2 is YNNKEL (reference sequence). V dropped 2 bases and J dropped 4 bases, with 19 bases sitting between them.